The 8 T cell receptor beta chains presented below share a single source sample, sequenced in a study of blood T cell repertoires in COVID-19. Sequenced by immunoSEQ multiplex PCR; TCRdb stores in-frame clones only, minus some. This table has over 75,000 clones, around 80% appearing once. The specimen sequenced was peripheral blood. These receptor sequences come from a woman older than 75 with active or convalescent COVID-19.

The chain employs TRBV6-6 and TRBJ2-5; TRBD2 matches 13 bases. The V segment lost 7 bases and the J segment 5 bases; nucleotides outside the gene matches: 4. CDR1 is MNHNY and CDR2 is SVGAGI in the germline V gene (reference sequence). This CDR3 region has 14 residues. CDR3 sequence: CASISGLAGETQYF. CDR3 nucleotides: TGTGCCAGCATCTCGGGACTAGCGGGGGAGACCCAGTACTTC.

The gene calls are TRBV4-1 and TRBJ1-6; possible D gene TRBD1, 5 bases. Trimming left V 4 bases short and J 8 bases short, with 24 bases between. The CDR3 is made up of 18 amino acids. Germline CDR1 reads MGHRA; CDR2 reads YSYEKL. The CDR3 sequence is CASSPQAWRGGRHSPLHF. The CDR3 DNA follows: TGCGCCAGCAGCCCCCAGGCGTGGAGGGGAGGTAGGCATTCACCCCTCCACTTT.

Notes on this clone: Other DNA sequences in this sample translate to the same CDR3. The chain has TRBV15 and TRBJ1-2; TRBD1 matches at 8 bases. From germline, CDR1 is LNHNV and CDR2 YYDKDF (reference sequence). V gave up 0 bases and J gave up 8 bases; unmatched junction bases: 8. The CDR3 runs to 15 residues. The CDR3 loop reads CATSRDTTGGRGYTF. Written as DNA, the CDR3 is TGTGCCACCAGCAGAGATACAACAGGGGGGCGGGGCTACACCTTC.

CDR3 DNA sequence: TGTGCCAGCTCACCCCGGGCAGGGAGGGAGAATGAGCAGTTCTTC. Protein product: CASSPRAGRENEQFF. The rearrangement uses TRBV18 and TRBJ2-1; 7 bases agree with TRBD2. Germline CDR1 and CDR2: KGHSH and LQKENI. The length of the CDR3 is 15 residues. The junction had 9 bases not matched to a gene; V was cut back by 3 bases and J by 7 bases.

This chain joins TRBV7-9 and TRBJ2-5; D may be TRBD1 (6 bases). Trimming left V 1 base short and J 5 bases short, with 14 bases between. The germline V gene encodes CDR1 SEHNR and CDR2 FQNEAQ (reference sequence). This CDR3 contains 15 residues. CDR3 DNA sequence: TGTGCCAGCAGCTTAGGGGGGCACCACCTGGAGACCCAGTACTTC. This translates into CASSLGGHHLETQYF.

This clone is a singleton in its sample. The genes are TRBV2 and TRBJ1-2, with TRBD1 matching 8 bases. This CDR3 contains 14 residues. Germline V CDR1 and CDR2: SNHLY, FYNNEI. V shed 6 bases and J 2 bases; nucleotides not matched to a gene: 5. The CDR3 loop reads CASRGQAGNYGYTF. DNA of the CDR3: TGTGCCAGCAGGGGACAGGCCGGGAACTATGGCTACACCTTC.

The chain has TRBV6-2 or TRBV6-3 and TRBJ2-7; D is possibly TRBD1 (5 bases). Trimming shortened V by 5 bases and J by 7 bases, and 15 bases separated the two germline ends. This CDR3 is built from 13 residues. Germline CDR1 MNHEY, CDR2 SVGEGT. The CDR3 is CASSQGPPGEQYF. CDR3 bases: TGTGCCAGCAGTCAAGGGCCTCCAGGGGAGCAGTACTTC.

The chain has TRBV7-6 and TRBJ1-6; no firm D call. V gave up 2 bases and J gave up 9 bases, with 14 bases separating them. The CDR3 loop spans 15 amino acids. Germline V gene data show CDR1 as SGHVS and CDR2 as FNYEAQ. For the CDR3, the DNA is TGTGCCAGCAGCTTAACGCCGGGTCCCCCTTCACCCCTCCACTTT. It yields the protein CASSLTPGPPSPLHF.